The rows below give T cell receptor beta chains drawn from one sample of a study of blood T cell repertoires in COVID-19. Method: immunoSEQ multiplex PCR; TCRdb's copy keeps in-frame clones and lacks some. The sample has 300,000 to 400,000 clones; 86% are singletons. The sequencing input was peripheral blood. The source is a woman aged 55-69 years with COVID-19, enrolled during active disease. CDR3s include the opening cysteine and the closing phenylalanine or tryptophan. The order of the fields is J gene, clone size, D gene, V gene, CDR3 DNA, CDR3 protein. The D gene is left open where the match is weak. Size is stated for part of the rows, as once, few or many counts, or as a class when the clone is expanded.

J gene: TRBJ2-3; clone size: .; D gene: .; V gene: TRBV9; CDR3 DNA: TGTGCCAGCAGCGTAGCCGGAGCTAGTGATACGCAGTATTTT; CDR3 protein: CASSVAGASDTQYF
J gene: TRBJ2-3; clone size: .; D gene: .; V gene: TRBV10-3; CDR3 DNA: TGTGCCATCAGTGGAGGATATAGCACAGATACGCAGTATTTT; CDR3 protein: CAISGGYSTDTQYF
J gene: TRBJ2-2; clone size: .; D gene: TRBD1; V gene: TRBV11-3; CDR3 DNA: TGTGCCAGCAGGTGGACAGGGTACGGGGAGCTGTTTTTT; CDR3 protein: CASRWTGYGELFF
J gene: TRBJ2-7; clone size: .; D gene: .; V gene: TRBV10-3; CDR3 DNA: TGTGCCATCAGTGGTGTGGGGCTACGGGTCGAGCAGTACTTC; CDR3 protein: CAISGVGLRVEQYF
J gene: TRBJ2-4; clone size: .; D gene: TRBD1; V gene: TRBV18; CDR3 DNA: TGTGCCAGCTCACCACCGGACAGGGGAGGTCAAAACATTCAGTACTTC; CDR3 protein: CASSPPDRGGQNIQYF
J gene: TRBJ1-5; clone size: .; D gene: TRBD1; V gene: TRBV3-1/TRBV3-2; CDR3 DNA: TGTGCCAGCAGCCTAGGGACAGGGTACGAGCCCCAGCATTTT; CDR3 protein: CASSLGTGYEPQHF
J gene: TRBJ2-7; clone size: .; D gene: TRBD1; V gene: TRBV2; CDR3 DNA: TGTGCCAGCGCTAGACAGGGGGCGGGCGAGCAGTACTTC; CDR3 protein: CASARQGAGEQYF
J gene: TRBJ2-7; clone size: .; D gene: .; V gene: TRBV6-5; CDR3 DNA: TGTGCCAGCACAGGCCTTTCCAGGGCCTACGAGCAGTACTTC; CDR3 protein: CASTGLSRAYEQYF
J gene: TRBJ2-7; clone size: .; D gene: TRBD1; V gene: TRBV19; CDR3 DNA: TGTGCCAGTTCTGACGGACAGGGTTGGTACGAGCAGTACTTC; CDR3 protein: CASSDGQGWYEQYF
J gene: TRBJ2-3; clone size: .; D gene: .; V gene: TRBV18; CDR3 DNA: TGTGCCAGCTCACCCCAGGGGACAGATACGCAGTATTTT; CDR3 protein: CASSPQGTDTQYF
J gene: TRBJ1-5; clone size: .; D gene: .; V gene: TRBV30; CDR3 DNA: TGTGCCTGGAGCCAGGGGAGCAATCAGCCCCAGCATTTT; CDR3 protein: CAWSQGSNQPQHF
J gene: TRBJ1-3; clone size: .; D gene: .; V gene: TRBV2; CDR3 DNA: TGTGCCAGCAGTGGGGGGCAGCCTGGAAACACCATATATTTT; CDR3 protein: CASSGGQPGNTIYF
J gene: TRBJ1-1; clone size: .; D gene: .; V gene: TRBV12-3/TRBV12-4; CDR3 DNA: TGTGCCAGCAGGGCCGTGGGGGGGGCTTTCTTT; CDR3 protein: CASRAVGGAFF
J gene: TRBJ2-7; clone size: few; D gene: TRBD2; V gene: TRBV5-4; CDR3 DNA: TGTGCCAGCAGCTCCAGCTTTGGGACTAGCGGGTTCTACGAGCAGTACTTC; CDR3 protein: CASSSSFGTSGFYEQYF
J gene: TRBJ2-5; clone size: .; D gene: TRBD2; V gene: TRBV7-2; CDR3 DNA: TGTGCCAGCAGCTTAGGGCTAGCGGGGGGGCTTGGAGAGACCCAGTACTTC; CDR3 protein: CASSLGLAGGLGETQYF
J gene: TRBJ2-7; clone size: .; D gene: TRBD1; V gene: TRBV5-1; CDR3 DNA: TGCGCCAGCAGCCGGAATGGACAGGGTAAATACGAGCAGTACTTC; CDR3 protein: CASSRNGQGKYEQYF
J gene: TRBJ1-3; clone size: .; D gene: TRBD1; V gene: TRBV18; CDR3 DNA: TGTGCCAGCTCAGCACAGGGGGCGCCCGGAAACACCATATATTTT; CDR3 protein: CASSAQGAPGNTIYF
J gene: TRBJ2-1; clone size: .; D gene: TRBD2; V gene: TRBV18; CDR3 DNA: TGTGCCAGCTCACCTACGGGACTAGCGGGGGTTCGAAGTAATGAGCAGTTCTTC; CDR3 protein: CASSPTGLAGVRSNEQFF
J gene: TRBJ1-2; clone size: .; D gene: .; V gene: TRBV30; CDR3 DNA: TGTGCCTGGAGTGTCGGTGGGCACCCTAACTATGGCTACACCTTC; CDR3 protein: CAWSVGGHPNYGYTF
J gene: TRBJ1-5; clone size: .; D gene: TRBD1; V gene: TRBV7-8; CDR3 DNA: TGTGCCAGCAGCTCCCGCCCGGGGACAGTCAATCAGCCCCAGCATTTT; CDR3 protein: CASSSRPGTVNQPQHF
J gene: TRBJ1-1; clone size: .; D gene: TRBD1; V gene: TRBV5-6; CDR3 DNA: TGTGCCAGCAGCTTCGGACAGGGTGAAGCTTTCTTT; CDR3 protein: CASSFGQGEAFF
J gene: TRBJ1-2; clone size: .; D gene: TRBD1; V gene: TRBV29-1; CDR3 DNA: TGCAGCGTTGATGGGACAGGCCCAGGGGATGGCTACACCTTC; CDR3 protein: CSVDGTGPGDGYTF
J gene: TRBJ1-1; clone size: few; D gene: TRBD1; V gene: TRBV9; CDR3 DNA: TGTGCCAGCAGCGTAGACGGGACAGGCGTAAAGAACACTGAAGCTTTCTTT; CDR3 protein: CASSVDGTGVKNTEAFF
J gene: TRBJ2-7; clone size: once; D gene: .; V gene: TRBV30; CDR3 DNA: TGTGCCTGGAGTCTCCGCTACGAGCAGTACTTC; CDR3 protein: CAWSLRYEQYF
J gene: TRBJ2-7; clone size: once; D gene: .; V gene: TRBV5-1; CDR3 DNA: TGCGCCAGCAGCCCCGGACAGAGCTCCTACGAGCAGTACTTC; CDR3 protein: CASSPGQSSYEQYF
J gene: TRBJ2-7; clone size: .; D gene: .; V gene: TRBV28; CDR3 DNA: TGTGCCAGCAGTCCCGTAACCTACGAGCAGTACTTC; CDR3 protein: CASSPVTYEQYF
J gene: TRBJ2-7; clone size: .; D gene: .; V gene: TRBV27; CDR3 DNA: TGTGCCAGCAGTTTAAAACCGAAAACAGACTCCTACGAGCAGTACTTC; CDR3 protein: CASSLKPKTDSYEQYF
J gene: TRBJ2-7; clone size: .; D gene: TRBD1; V gene: TRBV13; CDR3 DNA: TGTGCCAGCAGCTTAGGTAGACAGGGTGTCTACGAGCAGTACTTC; CDR3 protein: CASSLGRQGVYEQYF
J gene: TRBJ2-3; clone size: .; D gene: TRBD2; V gene: TRBV18; CDR3 DNA: TGTGCCAGCTCAGTCCTTTACTCCCCGGCGGGGGGGATCACAGATACGCAGTATTTT; CDR3 protein: CASSVLYSPAGGITDTQYF
J gene: TRBJ2-7; clone size: .; D gene: .; V gene: TRBV30; CDR3 DNA: TGTGCCTGGAGTTGGGCCCGGGGCTACGAGCAGTACTTC; CDR3 protein: CAWSWARGYEQYF
J gene: TRBJ2-7; clone size: .; D gene: .; V gene: TRBV7-2; CDR3 DNA: TGTGCCAGCAGCTCACTAGTATGGTACGAGCAGTACTTC; CDR3 protein: CASSSLVWYEQYF
J gene: TRBJ1-1; clone size: .; D gene: .; V gene: TRBV10-2; CDR3 DNA: TGCGCCAGCAGCCCACCGGGGGGCACTGAAGCTTTCTTT; CDR3 protein: CASSPPGGTEAFF
J gene: TRBJ2-2; clone size: .; D gene: TRBD1; V gene: TRBV5-1; CDR3 DNA: TGCGCCAGCAGCCGAAAGACAGGGGCGGCCGGGGAGCTGTTTTTT; CDR3 protein: CASSRKTGAAGELFF
J gene: TRBJ2-5; clone size: .; D gene: .; V gene: TRBV5-4; CDR3 DNA: TGTGCCAGCAGCTTTGCAGGGGCGCAAGAGACCCAGTACTTC; CDR3 protein: CASSFAGAQETQYF
J gene: TRBJ2-7; clone size: .; D gene: TRBD1; V gene: TRBV7-9; CDR3 DNA: TGTGCCAGCAGCTTAGTGGGACAGGCCACCTACGAGCAGTACTTC; CDR3 protein: CASSLVGQATYEQYF
J gene: TRBJ1-6; clone size: few; D gene: TRBD1; V gene: TRBV24-1; CDR3 DNA: TGTGCCACCAGCCGTTTAGACAGGGCCAATTCACCCCTCCACTTT; CDR3 protein: CATSRLDRANSPLHF
J gene: TRBJ2-6; clone size: .; D gene: .; V gene: TRBV21-1; CDR3 DNA: TGTGCCAGCAGCCGCTCGAGCAGGGAGGAAACTGGGGCCAACGTCCTGACTTTC; CDR3 protein: CASSRSSREETGANVLTF
J gene: TRBJ2-7; clone size: .; D gene: TRBD1; V gene: TRBV27; CDR3 DNA: TGTGCCAGCAGTCCGTCCCCGGGACAGGGGATCCACGAGCAGTACTTC; CDR3 protein: CASSPSPGQGIHEQYF
J gene: TRBJ1-2; clone size: once; D gene: TRBD1; V gene: TRBV5-1; CDR3 DNA: TGCGCCAGCAGCTTAGACAGGGGTAACTATGGCTACACCTTC; CDR3 protein: CASSLDRGNYGYTF
J gene: TRBJ2-3; clone size: .; D gene: .; V gene: TRBV5-5; CDR3 DNA: TGTGCCAGCAGCTTTTACGGGGGCACAGATACGCAGTATTTT; CDR3 protein: CASSFYGGTDTQYF
J gene: TRBJ2-1; clone size: .; D gene: TRBD2; V gene: TRBV27; CDR3 DNA: TGTGCCAGCAGTTTCCGCGCGGGGGGGTTTAGAGATAATGAGCAGTTCTTC; CDR3 protein: CASSFRAGGFRDNEQFF
J gene: TRBJ2-7; clone size: .; D gene: TRBD1; V gene: TRBV29-1; CDR3 DNA: TGCAGCGTTGAACGGGACAGGGGGGACGAGCAGTACTTC; CDR3 protein: CSVERDRGDEQYF
J gene: TRBJ2-7; clone size: .; D gene: .; V gene: TRBV5-3; CDR3 DNA: TGTGCCAGAAACAATCAGGGCTCCTACGAGCAGTACTTC; CDR3 protein: CARNNQGSYEQYF
J gene: TRBJ2-5; clone size: .; D gene: .; V gene: TRBV6-6; CDR3 DNA: TGTGCCAGCAGTCCCCTACCGGAGACCCAGTACTTC; CDR3 protein: CASSPLPETQYF
J gene: TRBJ1-1; clone size: .; D gene: .; V gene: TRBV19; CDR3 DNA: TGTGCCAGTAGTATTTCGACAGTCACTGAAGCTTTCTTT; CDR3 protein: CASSISTVTEAFF
J gene: TRBJ2-5; clone size: .; D gene: TRBD2; V gene: TRBV15; CDR3 DNA: TGTGCCACCAGCAGAGATCCGGGACTAGCGGCCCAGAAGGAGACCCAGTACTTC; CDR3 protein: CATSRDPGLAAQKETQYF
J gene: TRBJ2-7; clone size: .; D gene: TRBD1; V gene: TRBV6-1; CDR3 DNA: TGTGCCAGCAGTGTGGGTATGTTGGGACAGGGTACCTACGAGCAGTACTTC; CDR3 protein: CASSVGMLGQGTYEQYF
J gene: TRBJ1-4; clone size: .; D gene: TRBD1; V gene: TRBV5-1; CDR3 DNA: TGCGCCAGCAGCTTGGTTGGTCCGGGGACAGGGACTAATGAAAAACTGTTTTTT; CDR3 protein: CASSLVGPGTGTNEKLFF
J gene: TRBJ1-2; clone size: .; D gene: .; V gene: TRBV7-9; CDR3 DNA: TGTGCCAGCAGCCGGGGAACAGTACTGAATGGCTACACCTTC; CDR3 protein: CASSRGTVLNGYTF
J gene: TRBJ2-3; clone size: .; D gene: TRBD2; V gene: TRBV7-2; CDR3 DNA: TGTGCCAGCAGCTCACGGGGGGGCCGGGCCCGGGGAAGCACAGATACGCAGTATTTT; CDR3 protein: CASSSRGGRARGSTDTQYF
J gene: TRBJ2-7; clone size: .; D gene: .; V gene: TRBV6-5; CDR3 DNA: TGTGCCAGCAGTACAGGGAATTACGAGCAGTACTTC; CDR3 protein: CASSTGNYEQYF
J gene: TRBJ2-7; clone size: .; D gene: TRBD2; V gene: TRBV4-1; CDR3 DNA: TGCGCCAGCAGCCCCCTCTCGCGGGGGAAAGAGCAGTACTTC; CDR3 protein: CASSPLSRGKEQYF
J gene: TRBJ2-3; clone size: .; D gene: TRBD2; V gene: TRBV9; CDR3 DNA: TGTGCCAGCAGCGTAGCGGCTAGCGGGGGGCAAAGCACAGATACGCAGTATTTT; CDR3 protein: CASSVAASGGQSTDTQYF
J gene: TRBJ1-6; clone size: .; D gene: .; V gene: TRBV13; CDR3 DNA: TGTGCCAGCAGCTTGTTAGAGAATAATTCACCCCTCCACTTT; CDR3 protein: CASSLLENNSPLHF
J gene: TRBJ1-1; clone size: .; D gene: TRBD1; V gene: TRBV18; CDR3 DNA: TGTGCCAGCTCACCACCCGGACAGGGCAGGGGTGAAGCTTTCTTT; CDR3 protein: CASSPPGQGRGEAFF
J gene: TRBJ1-4; clone size: .; D gene: TRBD1; V gene: TRBV7-2; CDR3 DNA: TGTGCCAGCAGCTTCGACAGGGGGAATGAAAAACTGTTTTTT; CDR3 protein: CASSFDRGNEKLFF
J gene: TRBJ2-3; clone size: .; D gene: TRBD2; V gene: TRBV7-6; CDR3 DNA: TGTGCCAGCAGCTGGACTAGCGGGGGGGGTGTCACAGATACGCAGTATTTT; CDR3 protein: CASSWTSGGGVTDTQYF